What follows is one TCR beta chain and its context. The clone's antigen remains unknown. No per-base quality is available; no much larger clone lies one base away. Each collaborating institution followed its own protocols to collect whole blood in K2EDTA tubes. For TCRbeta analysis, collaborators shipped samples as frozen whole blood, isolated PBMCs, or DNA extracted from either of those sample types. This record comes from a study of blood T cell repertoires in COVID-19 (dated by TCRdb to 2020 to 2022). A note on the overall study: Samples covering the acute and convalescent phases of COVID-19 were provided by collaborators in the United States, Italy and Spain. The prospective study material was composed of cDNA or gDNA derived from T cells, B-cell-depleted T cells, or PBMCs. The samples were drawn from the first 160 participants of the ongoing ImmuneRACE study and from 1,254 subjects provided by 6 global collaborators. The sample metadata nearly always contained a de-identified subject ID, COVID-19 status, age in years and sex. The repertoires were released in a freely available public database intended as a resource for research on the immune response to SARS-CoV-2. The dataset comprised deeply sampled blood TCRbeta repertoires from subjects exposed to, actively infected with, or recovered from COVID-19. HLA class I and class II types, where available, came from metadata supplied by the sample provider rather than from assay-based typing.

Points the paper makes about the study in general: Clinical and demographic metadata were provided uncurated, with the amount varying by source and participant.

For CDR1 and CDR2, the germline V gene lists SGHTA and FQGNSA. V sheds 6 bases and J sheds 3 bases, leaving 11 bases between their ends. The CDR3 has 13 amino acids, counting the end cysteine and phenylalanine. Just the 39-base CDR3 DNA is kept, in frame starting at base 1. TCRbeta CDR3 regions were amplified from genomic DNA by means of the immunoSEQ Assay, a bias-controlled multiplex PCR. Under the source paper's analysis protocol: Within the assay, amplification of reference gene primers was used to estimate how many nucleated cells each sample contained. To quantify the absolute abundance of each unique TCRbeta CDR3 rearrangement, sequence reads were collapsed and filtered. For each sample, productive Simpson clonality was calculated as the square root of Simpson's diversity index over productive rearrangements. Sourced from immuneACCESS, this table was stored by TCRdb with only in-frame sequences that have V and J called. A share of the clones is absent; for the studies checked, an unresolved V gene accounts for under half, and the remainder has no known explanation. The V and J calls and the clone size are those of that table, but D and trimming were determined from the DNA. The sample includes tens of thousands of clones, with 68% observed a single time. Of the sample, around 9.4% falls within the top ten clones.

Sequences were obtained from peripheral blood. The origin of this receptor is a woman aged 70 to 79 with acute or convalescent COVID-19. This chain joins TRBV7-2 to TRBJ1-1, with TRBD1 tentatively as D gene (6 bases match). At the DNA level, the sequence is TGTGCCAGCAGTCTCACAGGGCACACTGAAGCTTTCTTT. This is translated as CASSLTGHTEAFF.